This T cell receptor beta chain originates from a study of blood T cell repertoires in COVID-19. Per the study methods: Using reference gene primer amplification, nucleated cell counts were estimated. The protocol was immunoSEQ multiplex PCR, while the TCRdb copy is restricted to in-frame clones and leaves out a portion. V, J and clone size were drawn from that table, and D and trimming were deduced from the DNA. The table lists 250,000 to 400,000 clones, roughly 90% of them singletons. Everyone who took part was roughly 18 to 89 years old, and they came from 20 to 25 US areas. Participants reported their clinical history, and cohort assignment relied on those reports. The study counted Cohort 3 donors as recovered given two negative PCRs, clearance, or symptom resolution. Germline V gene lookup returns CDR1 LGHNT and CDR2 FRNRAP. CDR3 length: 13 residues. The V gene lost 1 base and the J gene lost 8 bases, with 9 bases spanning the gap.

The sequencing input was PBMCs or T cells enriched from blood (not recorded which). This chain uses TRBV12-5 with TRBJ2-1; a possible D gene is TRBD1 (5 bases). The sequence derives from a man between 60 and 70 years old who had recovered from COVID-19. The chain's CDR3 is CASGLAGWDEQFF. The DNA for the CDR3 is TGTGCTAGTGGTTTGGCAGGGTGGGATGAGCAGTTCTTC.